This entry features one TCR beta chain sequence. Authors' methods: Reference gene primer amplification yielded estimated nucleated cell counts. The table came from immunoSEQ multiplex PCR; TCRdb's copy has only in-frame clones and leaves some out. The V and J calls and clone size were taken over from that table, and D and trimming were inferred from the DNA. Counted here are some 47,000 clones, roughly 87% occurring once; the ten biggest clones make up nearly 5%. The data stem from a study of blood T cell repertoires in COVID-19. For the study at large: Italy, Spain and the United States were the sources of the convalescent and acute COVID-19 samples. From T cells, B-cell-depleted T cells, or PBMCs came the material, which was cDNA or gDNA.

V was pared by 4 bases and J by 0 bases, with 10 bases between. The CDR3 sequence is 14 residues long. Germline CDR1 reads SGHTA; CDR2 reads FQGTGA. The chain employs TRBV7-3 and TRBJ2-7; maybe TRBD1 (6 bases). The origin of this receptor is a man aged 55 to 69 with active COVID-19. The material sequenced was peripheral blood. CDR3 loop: CASSYQGGSYEQYF. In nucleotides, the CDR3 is TGTGCCAGCAGCTATCAAGGGGGCTCCTACGAGCAGTACTTC.